A selection of T cell receptor beta chains follows, all from one sample in a study of OX40 agonist ivuxolimab in advanced cancers. Measured with immunoSEQ multiplex PCR; TCRdb has only the in-frame clones, and not every one. The table includes about 93,000 clones, 90% to 95% detected once. Here the sequenced sample was CD4+ or CD8+ T cells sorted from blood, taken in a trial of the OX40 agonist ivuxolimab. These receptors all come from an adult with an advanced solid tumor such as melanoma, head and neck, liver or kidney cancer. Each CDR3 is given with its conserved first and last residue. A D gene is named only where the DNA matches it firmly. Rows may omit the clone size; those that give it use once, few, many or a size class.

j_gene: TRBJ1-4; v_gene: TRBV9; d_gene: -; abundance: -; CDR3nt: TGTGCCAGCAGCGTGACAGGAAATGAAAAACTGTTTTTT; CDR3aa: CASSVTGNEKLFF
j_gene: TRBJ1-2; v_gene: TRBV4-1; d_gene: -; abundance: -; CDR3nt: TGCGCCAGCAGGGGAGTCGGGGAAATCTATGGCTACACCTTC; CDR3aa: CASRGVGEIYGYTF
j_gene: TRBJ1-5; v_gene: TRBV27; d_gene: -; abundance: -; CDR3nt: TGTGCCAGCAGTTTAGCGGGAAATCAGCCCCAGCATTTT; CDR3aa: CASSLAGNQPQHF
j_gene: TRBJ2-1; v_gene: TRBV19; d_gene: -; abundance: -; CDR3nt: TGTGCCAGTAGTATAATGCGGGGACGCAATGAGCAGTTCTTC; CDR3aa: CASSIMRGRNEQFF
j_gene: TRBJ2-3; v_gene: TRBV27; d_gene: -; abundance: -; CDR3nt: TGTGCCAGCAGTTTCCGGGGTCATCCCCGGCGGGATACGCAGTATTTT; CDR3aa: CASSFRGHPRRDTQYF
j_gene: TRBJ2-7; v_gene: TRBV5-1; d_gene: -; abundance: -; CDR3nt: TGCGCCAGCAGCTCCTCCCGAGGGGGATACTCCTACGAGCAGTACTTC; CDR3aa: CASSSSRGGYSYEQYF
j_gene: TRBJ2-5; v_gene: TRBV4-1; d_gene: -; abundance: -; CDR3nt: TGCGCCAGCAGCCATGTGGTCTCAACAGGGGAGACCCAGTACTTC; CDR3aa: CASSHVVSTGETQYF
j_gene: TRBJ1-1; v_gene: TRBV12-5; d_gene: -; abundance: -; CDR3nt: TGTGCTAGTGGGACTCCGGGGGGGACTGAAGCTTTCTTT; CDR3aa: CASGTPGGTEAFF
j_gene: TRBJ1-1; v_gene: TRBV27; d_gene: -; abundance: -; CDR3nt: TGTGCCAGCAGTCAACGCCGGGACCCGCGGGCCACTGAAGCTTTCTTT; CDR3aa: CASSQRRDPRATEAFF
j_gene: TRBJ1-5; v_gene: TRBV4-3; d_gene: -; abundance: -; CDR3nt: TGCGCCAGCAGCCAAGTCTCGGGTAATCAGCCCCAGCATTTT; CDR3aa: CASSQVSGNQPQHF
j_gene: TRBJ2-7; v_gene: TRBV13; d_gene: -; abundance: -; CDR3nt: TGTGCCAGCAGCTTAGGTGGGATCGGATACGAGCAGTACTTC; CDR3aa: CASSLGGIGYEQYF
j_gene: TRBJ1-2; v_gene: TRBV29-1; d_gene: TRBD1; abundance: -; CDR3nt: TGCAGCGTCGAAACTGGACAGGGGGCAAACTATGGCTACACCTTC; CDR3aa: CSVETGQGANYGYTF
j_gene: TRBJ2-7; v_gene: TRBV4-1; d_gene: TRBD1; abundance: -; CDR3nt: TGCGCCAGCAGCCCCCTAACAGGGGCCACCTACGAGCAGTACTTC; CDR3aa: CASSPLTGATYEQYF
j_gene: TRBJ2-1; v_gene: TRBV9; d_gene: TRBD2; abundance: once; CDR3nt: TGTGCCAGCAGCGAGGGACTAGCGGCTGGGAATGAGCAGTTCTTC; CDR3aa: CASSEGLAAGNEQFF
j_gene: TRBJ2-7; v_gene: TRBV29-1; d_gene: -; abundance: few; CDR3nt: TGCAGCGGGGTAACAGGAGAAGGTCCTTACGAGCAGTACTTC; CDR3aa: CSGVTGEGPYEQYF
j_gene: TRBJ2-3; v_gene: TRBV4-1; d_gene: TRBD2; abundance: once; CDR3nt: TGCGCCAGCAGCCAAGTTGGCCCAGCGGGGAGCACAGATACGCAGTATTTT; CDR3aa: CASSQVGPAGSTDTQYF
j_gene: TRBJ2-3; v_gene: TRBV6-5; d_gene: TRBD2; abundance: -; CDR3nt: TGTGCCAGCAGTTCTAGCGGATCTAGCACAGATACGCAGTATTTT; CDR3aa: CASSSSGSSTDTQYF
j_gene: TRBJ1-5; v_gene: TRBV19; d_gene: -; abundance: -; CDR3nt: TGTGCCAGTAGTGAGTCCCCTAATCAGCCCCAGCATTTT; CDR3aa: CASSESPNQPQHF
j_gene: TRBJ2-5; v_gene: TRBV19; d_gene: -; abundance: -; CDR3nt: TGTGCCAGTAGCCGGATCCGGGAGACCCAGTACTTC; CDR3aa: CASSRIRETQYF
j_gene: TRBJ1-6; v_gene: TRBV19; d_gene: -; abundance: -; CDR3nt: TGTGCCAGTAGTATTACAGGTTCACCCCTCCACTTT; CDR3aa: CASSITGSPLHF
j_gene: TRBJ1-1; v_gene: TRBV7-2; d_gene: -; abundance: once; CDR3nt: TGTGCCAGCGGATCGGGGGGGGGCGTGAACACTGAAGCTTTCTTT; CDR3aa: CASGSGGGVNTEAFF
j_gene: TRBJ2-7; v_gene: TRBV5-4; d_gene: TRBD1; abundance: -; CDR3nt: TGTGCCAGCAGCTTACCGGGACAGGGACCGCACGAGCAGTACTTC; CDR3aa: CASSLPGQGPHEQYF
j_gene: TRBJ2-7; v_gene: TRBV9; d_gene: -; abundance: -; CDR3nt: TGTGCCAGCAGCCCCCCCGGAGATGTCTACGAGCAGTACTTC; CDR3aa: CASSPPGDVYEQYF
j_gene: TRBJ1-1; v_gene: TRBV6-6; d_gene: -; abundance: -; CDR3nt: TGTGCCAGCTTGTTTGGGGCGGGGAACACTGAAGCTTTCTTT; CDR3aa: CASLFGAGNTEAFF
j_gene: TRBJ2-7; v_gene: TRBV7-9; d_gene: -; abundance: -; CDR3nt: TGTGCCAGCAGCTTAGTGGCCGACTTTCGACAGTACTTC; CDR3aa: CASSLVADFRQYF
j_gene: TRBJ2-7; v_gene: TRBV7-9; d_gene: TRBD1; abundance: once; CDR3nt: TGTGCCAGCAGCTTAATAACAGGGGAGCTCTACGAGCAGTACTTC; CDR3aa: CASSLITGELYEQYF
j_gene: TRBJ2-7; v_gene: TRBV9; d_gene: TRBD1; abundance: -; CDR3nt: TGTGCCAGCAGCGAGGGACAGTTCTACGAGCAGTACTTC; CDR3aa: CASSEGQFYEQYF
j_gene: TRBJ2-7; v_gene: TRBV30; d_gene: TRBD1; abundance: -; CDR3nt: TGTGCCTGGAAGTTAGCAGGGACAGGGCTAACCGAGCAGTACTTC; CDR3aa: CAWKLAGTGLTEQYF
j_gene: TRBJ2-5; v_gene: TRBV19; d_gene: -; abundance: -; CDR3nt: TGTGCCACCAGGGTCGCGGAGACCCAGTACTTC; CDR3aa: CATRVAETQYF
j_gene: TRBJ2-1; v_gene: TRBV11-2; d_gene: -; abundance: -; CDR3nt: TGTGCCAGCAGCTTTTCGCGCCCTCCTCCTTACAATGAGCAGTTCTTC; CDR3aa: CASSFSRPPPYNEQFF
j_gene: TRBJ2-1; v_gene: TRBV2; d_gene: TRBD2; abundance: once; CDR3nt: TGTGCCAGGTCACTAGCGGGGGACTACAATGAGCAGTTCTTC; CDR3aa: CARSLAGDYNEQFF
j_gene: TRBJ2-2; v_gene: TRBV10-1; d_gene: -; abundance: -; CDR3nt: TGCGCCAGCAGGGACAGCCCGAACACCGGGGAGCTGTTTTTT; CDR3aa: CASRDSPNTGELFF
j_gene: TRBJ1-1; v_gene: TRBV27; d_gene: -; abundance: -; CDR3nt: TGTGCCAGCAGTTTACTTGGGCACACTGAAGCTTTCTTT; CDR3aa: CASSLLGHTEAFF